Detailed here is one T cell receptor beta chain. Assay used: immunoSEQ multiplex PCR; TCRdb lists only in-frame clones, some missing. Of fewer than 100,000 clones detected, around 89% appear once; the ten largest clones hold about 0.41%. The data originate from a study of technical replicates of blood from a handful of donors. Germline values: CDR1 SGHTA, CDR2 FQGNSA. The CDR3 totals 13 residues. V was clipped by 5 bases and J by 4 bases, with 8 bases between them. This receptor was identified in a human donor in good health. This sequence joins TRBV7-2 and TRBJ1-4; D is uncertain. What was sequenced was T cells isolated from PBMCs. CDR3 sequence: CASSPQFNEKLFF. The CDR3 nucleotides read TGTGCCAGCAGCCCCCAGTTTAATGAAAAACTGTTTTTT.